The 25 T cell receptor beta chains listed next were all sequenced from one sample in a study of blood T cell repertoires in COVID-19. The repertoire was sequenced with immunoSEQ multiplex PCR; TCRdb's copy has only in-frame clones and lacks some. Of more than 300,000 clones in the sample, less than 90% were seen once. Sequenced input: PBMCs or T cells enriched from blood (not recorded which). Receptors were obtained from a woman between 50 and 59 years old who had recovered from COVID-19.

The chain combines TRBV6-4 with TRBJ1-4, with a weak D call TRBD1 (5 bases). V lost 8 bases to trimming and J lost 0 bases, with 19 bases between them. Germline values: CDR1 MRHNA, CDR2 SNTAGT. The CDR3 contains 17 residues. In DNA, the CDR3 is TGTGCCAGCCCTTACCGACGCCAGGGCACAACTAATGAAAAACTGTTTTTT. As protein: CASPYRRQGTTNEKLFF.

V gene TRBV10-3 combines with J gene TRBJ1-2; 7 nucleotides match TRBD1. The CDR3 consists of 12 residues. The J segment lost 8 bases and the V segment lost 2 bases, leaving 2 bases of the junction unmatched. Germline lookup yields CDR1 ENHRY and CDR2 SYGVKD. CDR3 in amino acids: CAISETGVGYTF. For the CDR3, the DNA is TGTGCCATCAGTGAGACAGGGGTAGGCTACACCTTC.

In DNA form, the CDR3 reads TGTGCCAGCAGTGAATACGGGAACACTGAAGCTTTCTTT. Translated: CASSEYGNTEAFF. The J gene is TRBJ1-1, the V gene TRBV25-1, with D uncertain. This CDR3 has 13 residues. In germline, CDR1 is MGHDK, CDR2 SYGVNS. V lost 0 bases and J 1 base, leaving 3 bases between the germline ends.

This chain joins TRBV5-1 and TRBJ2-3; 13 bases are a match to TRBD2. V was pared by 2 bases and J by 6 bases, with 9 bases of the junction left unmatched. The CDR3 runs to 17 residues. Looked up from germline, CDR1 is SGHRS and CDR2 is YFSETQ. In nucleotides, the CDR3 is TGCGCCAGCAGCTTTAGGGGACTAGCGGGAAGTGGGGATACGCAGTATTTT. Its protein product is CASSFRGLAGSGDTQYF.

A single count supports this clone. The chain couples TRBV5-1 to TRBJ2-1; 9 nucleotides align to TRBD1. CDR3 size: 15 residues. J lost 4 bases, V lost 4 bases, and 6 bases had no gene match. Germline CDR1 is SGHRS and CDR2 is YFSETQ. CDR3 coding DNA: TGCGCCAGCAGCAGACAGGGGGTCAATTACAATGAGCAGTTCTTC. Translation gives CASSRQGVNYNEQFF.

The J gene is TRBJ2-1, the V gene TRBV7-2, with TRBD2 identical over 7 bases. This CDR3 has 13 amino acids. The V and J ends lost 3 bases and 11 bases, in that order; junction bases with no gene match: 7. The germline V gene encodes CDR1 SGHTA and CDR2 FQGNSA. Here the CDR3 reads CASSLGGVLKQFF. CDR3 DNA sequence: TGTGCCAGCAGCTTGGGGGGGGTACTGAAGCAGTTCTTC.

The CDR3 bases are TGTGCCAGCGGACAGGGGTGGAGGGCCGGGGAGCTGTTTTTT. It translates to CASGQGWRAGELFF. This rearrangement joins TRBV2 to TRBJ2-2, with 9 bases fitting TRBD1. V shed 8 bases, J shed 6 bases, and the junction held 7 bases outside the gene matches. CDR1 and CDR2 from the germline V gene are SNHLY and FYNNEI. CDR3 size: 14 residues.

The genes are TRBV15 and TRBJ2-1, with 8 bases aligning to TRBD1. Trimming cost V 0 bases and J 0 bases; bases outside gene matches: 10. The germline V gene has CDR1 LNHNV and CDR2 YYDKDF (reference sequence). The CDR3 runs 19 residues. The CDR3 reads CATSRDLLTGASSYNEQFF. The CDR3 DNA reads TGTGCCACCAGCAGAGACTTATTGACAGGGGCTAGCTCCTACAATGAGCAGTTCTTC.

CDR3 region: CASSSQGAVTETQYF. The CDR3 DNA follows: TGTGCCAGCTCGTCACAGGGGGCAGTTACAGAGACCCAGTACTTC. The rearrangement links TRBV18 to TRBJ2-5, with 9 bases lining up with TRBD1. CDR1 is KGHSH, CDR2 LQKENI, per germline. The CDR3 extends over 15 amino acids. J was trimmed by 4 bases and V by 6 bases; bases with no gene match: 9.

This clone is a singleton in its sample. The chain carries TRBV5-1 and TRBJ1-4; D is ambiguous. The germline V gene has CDR1 SGHRS and CDR2 YFSETQ. The CDR3 consists of 15 residues. The V end lost 3 bases, the J end lost 4 bases, and 13 bases lay between the germline ends. The CDR3: CASSSEGYNNEKLFF. In DNA, the CDR3 is TGCGCCAGCAGCTCCGAGGGTTATAATAATGAAAAACTGTTTTTT.

The chain carries TRBV11-3 and TRBJ2-3; TRBD2 matches at 13 bases. Trimming took 0 bases from V and 4 from J; bases not matched to a gene: 13. CDR3 length equals 20 residues. Germline CDR1 reads SGHNT; CDR2 reads YENEEA. This chain's CDR3 is CASSLDLWSTSGRAPDTQYF. DNA for the CDR3: TGTGCCAGCAGCTTAGATTTGTGGTCCACTAGCGGGAGGGCCCCAGATACGCAGTATTTT.

The chain couples TRBV5-6 to TRBJ2-1; the D is unclear. V was trimmed by 3 bases and J by 10 bases, leaving 14 bases between them. Germline CDR1 is SGHDT and CDR2 is YYEEEE. This CDR3 is built from 13 residues. The DNA for the CDR3 is TGTGCCAGCAGCTCCCTAAACCTTTGGGAGCAGTTCTTC. The encoded protein is CASSSLNLWEQFF. Full variable domain (missing parts from reference TRBV5-6 and TRBJ2-1): DAGVTQSPTHLIKTRGQQVTLRCSPKSGHDTVSWYQQALGQGPQFIFQYYEEEERQRGNFPDRFSGHQFPNYSSELNVNALLLGDSALYLCASSSLNLWEQFFGPGTRLTVL.

The sample holds a few counts of this clone. The chain couples TRBV7-2 to TRBJ1-1; 7 nucleotides line up with TRBD1. CDR3 length: 13 amino acids. The V gene's germline CDR1 is SGHTA and CDR2 FQGNSA. After removal of 6 bases from V and 7 bases from J, the junction contained 8 bases not matched to a gene. The CDR3 coding sequence is TGTGCCAGCAGGGAAAACCGGGACAGTGAAGCTTTCTTT. Protein product: CASRENRDSEAFF.

V usage is TRBV6-5 and J usage is TRBJ2-3; 7 nucleotides agree with TRBD1. Germline CDR1 and CDR2: MNHEY and SVGAGI. Trimming removed 6 bases from V and 0 bases from J; junction bases left unmatched: 6. The CDR3 has 15 amino acids. In DNA, the CDR3 is TGTGCCAGCAGCCAGGACAGGTTAAGCACAGATACGCAGTATTTT. Its translation is CASSQDRLSTDTQYF.

On this clone: Sequence at one end of the junction differs from germline and may be a read error. J is TRBJ1-1 and V is TRBV5-6; possibly TRBD1 for D (5 bases). CDR3 length equals 13 residues. The V gene's germline CDR1 is SGHDT and CDR2 YYEEEE. In DNA form, the CDR3 reads TGTGCCAGCAGCTTGGGCCGGTTCAGGGAAGTTTTCTTT. Translating gives CASSLGRFREVFF.

A word on this clone: Other nucleotide sequences from this sample produce the same CDR3. The chain employs TRBV5-1 and TRBJ1-1, with TRBD1 matching 9 bases. Trimming cost V 4 bases and J 0 bases; bases outside gene matches: 4. The V gene's germline CDR1 is SGHRS and CDR2 YFSETQ. The CDR3 covers 15 residues. CDR3 sequence reads: CASSPGQGLNTEAFF. The CDR3, as DNA: TGCGCCAGCAGCCCGGGACAGGGACTGAACACTGAAGCTTTCTTT.

This clone was observed a few times. The chain uses TRBV29-1 and TRBJ1-5; 9 nucleotides match TRBD1. Germline values: CDR1 SQVTM, CDR2 ANQGSEA. The CDR3 is 13 amino acids. With V trimmed by 6 bases and J by 5 bases, 5 bases remained unmatched. The CDR3 nucleotides read TGCAGCGTCGGGACAGGGTGGGATCAGCCCCAGCATTTT. Translated: CSVGTGWDQPQHF.

The chain recombines TRBV4-3 with TRBJ2-7; tentative D call: TRBD1 (5 bases). The CDR3 covers 14 residues. Germline CDR1 and CDR2: LGHNA and YSLEER. V shed 3 bases and J shed 3 bases, with 12 bases lying between them. In DNA form, the CDR3 reads TGCGCCAGCAGCCATGGGGCGTCCGGCTACGAGCAGTACTTC. Translating gives CASSHGASGYEQYF.

The chain is built from TRBV6-6 and TRBJ2-3; 8 bases line up with TRBD1. The V segment lost 5 bases and the J segment 0 bases; nucleotides outside the gene matches: 13. Germline V gene sequence: CDR1 MNHNY, CDR2 SVGAGI (reference sequence). CDR3 length: 18 amino acids. CDR3 sequence (DNA): TGTGCCAGCAGTCGTCGGACAGGGCTTGGGCCGAGCACAGATACGCAGTATTTT. As protein: CASSRRTGLGPSTDTQYF.

J is TRBJ1-6 and V is TRBV6-2 or TRBV6-3; D is undetermined. The ends were cut back, 6 bases at V and 9 bases at J, with 12 bases in the middle. The CDR3 has 13 amino acids. From germline, CDR1 is MNHEY and CDR2 SVGEGT. CDR3 amino acids: CASSQESLSPLHF. The DNA of the CDR3 is TGTGCCAGCAGCCAAGAGAGTCTTTCACCCCTCCACTTT.

The chain carries TRBV30 and TRBJ2-5, with a tentative D call TRBD2 (6 bases). V gave up 2 bases and J gave up 5 bases, with 21 bases separating them. The CDR3 consists of 16 residues. Per the germline V gene, CDR1 is GTSNPN and CDR2 is SVGIG (reference sequence). The CDR3 sequence is CAWSRRGLARVETQYF. The CDR3 DNA reads as TGTGCCTGGAGTAGAAGAGGGCTAGCGCGGGTTGAGACCCAGTACTTC.

J is TRBJ1-3 and V is TRBV7-9; 7 bases map to TRBD1. The V gene's germline CDR1 is SEHNR and CDR2 FQNEAQ (reference sequence). Trimming took 1 base from V and 8 from J; bases not matched to a gene: 8. This CDR3 comprises 15 residues. CDR3: CASSLGQGLLDTIYF. For the CDR3, the DNA is TGTGCCAGCAGCTTAGGACAGGGCCTTTTGGACACCATATATTTT.

This clone occurred a few times. The chain combines TRBV25-1 with TRBJ1-2; a weak D match, TRBD1 (5 bases). Germline CDR1 is MGHDK and CDR2 is SYGVNS. The CDR3 loop spans 13 amino acids. The ends were cut back, 7 bases at V and 5 bases at J, with 14 bases in the middle. CDR3 in amino acids: CASTTGAGYGYTF. CDR3 DNA sequence: TGTGCCAGCACCACGGGCGCAGGGTATGGCTACACCTTC.

A single count supports this clone. The chain uses TRBV7-8 and TRBJ2-1; possibly TRBD2 for D (6 bases). CDR1 SGHVS and CDR2 FQNEAQ come from the germline V gene. The V end lost 1 base, the J end lost 12 bases, and 10 bases lay between the germline ends. The CDR3 is made up of 12 amino acids. The CDR3 region is CASSLGGGAQFF. The CDR3 DNA reads as TGTGCCAGCAGCTTAGGGGGAGGAGCGCAGTTCTTC.

The chain employs TRBV9 and TRBJ2-3; D is possibly TRBD1 (7 bases). The CDR3 loop spans 14 amino acids. The V end was cut by 2 bases, the J end by 4 bases, with 11 bases between. Germline CDR1 is SGDLS and CDR2 is YYNGEE. The CDR3 DNA follows: TGTGCCAGCAGCGTGGAGGGGGCCTCAGATACGCAGTATTTT. It codes for CASSVEGASDTQYF. Full variable domain (outside the CDR3, taken from reference TRBV9 and TRBJ2-3): DSGVTQTPKHLITATGQRVTLRCSPRSGDLSVYWYQQSLDQGLQFLIQYYNGEERAKGNILERFSAQQFPDLHSELNLSSLELGDSALYFCASSVEGASDTQYFGPGTRLTVL.